These T cell receptor beta chains were read from a single sample in a study of control samples from healthy donors and cancer patients. The assay was immunoSEQ multiplex PCR, and TCRdb's table has in-frame clones only and misses some. Of about 120,000 clones listed, 75% to 90% are singletons. Sequenced input: PBMCs. These receptor sequences come from a woman in her 50s with colorectal cancer. The CDR3 runs from the conserved cysteine through the conserved F or W. Each record gives: D gene, V gene, J gene, clone size, CDR3 protein, CDR3 DNA. A D gene is named only where the DNA matches it firmly. The size entry is marked missing in some rows and otherwise reads once, few, many or a size class.

TRBD2	TRBV5-5	TRBJ2-2	-	CASSLAPSGGANTGELFF	TGTGCCAGCAGCTTAGCCCCTAGCGGGGGGGCAAACACCGGGGAGCTGTTTTTT
-	TRBV19	TRBJ1-3	-	CASRKPSGNTIYF	TGTGCCAGTAGAAAGCCCTCTGGAAACACCATATATTTT
-	TRBV6-6	TRBJ2-2	-	CASSYYRTGELFF	TGTGCCAGCAGTTACTACCGAACCGGGGAGCTGTTTTTT
-	TRBV20-1	TRBJ2-7	-	CSAVGDLEQYF	TGCAGTGCTGTGGGCGATCTCGAGCAGTACTTC
TRBD2	TRBV5-1	TRBJ2-5	-	CASSFGLAGETQYF	TGCGCCAGCAGCTTCGGACTAGCGGGAGAGACCCAGTACTTC
-	TRBV10-3	TRBJ1-4	-	CAISGFQDEKLFF	TGTGCCATCTCTGGGTTTCAGGATGAAAAACTGTTTTTT
TRBD1	TRBV27	TRBJ1-2	once	CASRTSTGQLYGYTF	TGTGCCAGCAGAACGTCAACGGGACAGCTTTATGGCTACACCTTC
TRBD1	TRBV4-1	TRBJ1-5	once	CASSQVPLNRGGQPQHF	TGCGCCAGCAGCCAAGTTCCCTTAAACAGGGGTGGTCAGCCCCAGCATTTT
-	TRBV5-1	TRBJ2-1	few	CASSWTYRRVTYNEQFF	TGCGCCAGCAGCTGGACGTATCGGAGAGTAACCTACAATGAGCAGTTCTTC
-	TRBV6-2/TRBV6-3	TRBJ2-7	-	CASSHRQGPGGEQYF	TGTGCCAGCAGTCACCGACAGGGACCGGGGGGCGAGCAGTACTTC
TRBD1	TRBV29-1	TRBJ1-2	-	CSVEDLSPGQGQNYGYTF	TGCAGCGTTGAAGACCTTTCCCCGGGACAGGGACAAAACTATGGCTACACCTTC
-	TRBV11-1	TRBJ1-1	-	CASSFRGEEWNTEAFF	TGTGCCAGCAGCTTCAGAGGGGAAGAGTGGAACACTGAAGCTTTCTTT
TRBD1	TRBV7-2	TRBJ2-2	few	CASSSPGTGSNTGELFF	TGTGCCAGCAGCTCCCCCGGGACAGGTTCGAACACCGGGGAGCTGTTTTTT
-	TRBV5-1	TRBJ2-7	-	CASSPDGTYEQYF	TGCGCCAGCAGCCCGGACGGTACCTACGAGCAGTACTTC
TRBD1	TRBV29-1	TRBJ1-3	-	CSVQGGSGNTIYF	TGCAGCGTCCAGGGGGGCTCTGGAAACACCATATATTTT
TRBD2	TRBV11-3	TRBJ2-7	-	CASSLVPARLGGEQYF	TGTGCCAGCAGCTTAGTTCCCGCTCGGCTCGGGGGGGAGCAGTACTTC
-	TRBV6-6	TRBJ1-3	-	CASSYSVRAGNTIYF	TGTGCCAGCAGTTACTCTGTCAGGGCTGGAAACACCATATATTTT
TRBD1	TRBV18	TRBJ1-2	-	CASSPMDREGGYTF	TGTGCCAGCTCACCGATGGACAGGGAGGGTGGCTACACCTTC
-	TRBV20-1	TRBJ1-3	-	CSSARGNTIYF	TGCAGTAGCGCTCGTGGAAACACCATATATTTT
-	TRBV4-1	TRBJ2-1	-	CASSQEQQGSYYNEQFF	TGCGCCAGCAGCCAAGAGCAACAGGGTTCGTACTACAATGAGCAGTTCTTC
-	TRBV19	TRBJ2-7	-	CASSMGLGTPAYEQYF	TGTGCCAGTAGTATGGGCCTAGGGACACCGGCCTACGAGCAGTACTTC
-	TRBV2	TRBJ2-2	-	CASSELGWGTGELFF	TGTGCCAGCAGTGAATTGGGCTGGGGTACCGGGGAGCTGTTTTTT
-	TRBV9	TRBJ1-1	-	CASSVGANTEAFF	TGTGCCAGCAGCGTAGGGGCGAACACTGAAGCTTTCTTT
-	TRBV11-2	TRBJ2-5	-	CASSSRRPLEETQYF	TGTGCCAGCAGCTCCAGGCGTCCACTAGAGGAGACCCAGTACTTC
-	TRBV28	TRBJ1-3	-	CASTLSGHQGGGNTIYF	TGTGCCAGCACCTTATCAGGCCATCAGGGTGGTGGAAACACCATATATTTT
-	TRBV28	TRBJ2-3	-	CASSSPSGTMPSTDTQYF	TGTGCCAGCAGTTCGCCCTCCGGGACAATGCCTAGCACAGATACGCAGTATTTT